Sequencing of this T cell receptor beta chain was carried out in a study of post-analysis software for immune sequencing data. Study information: Recorded disease courses covered relapsing-remitting, secondary progressive and progressive-relapsing multiple sclerosis. Some patients had no subtype annotation.

Germline V CDR1 and CDR2: SEHNR, FQNEAQ (reference sequence). Trimming cost V 2 bases and J 8 bases; bases outside gene matches: 14. The CDR3 runs to 16 residues. With respect to this clonotype: Its antigen is undetermined.

Study results and limitations: Among multiple sclerosis patients, normalized Chao1 diversity was significantly below that of controls. Pronounced co-clustering by F measure was evident among identically batched samples. Elevated frequency relative to controls characterized several TRBV segments in patients, TRBV5-6, TRBV5-1 and TRBV20-1 among them.

Prepared libraries of TCR beta cDNA carried unique molecular identifiers. TCRdb used MiXCR to reprocess the PCR reads, holding one entry per CDR3 protein. Of 750,000 to 900,000 distinct CDR3 sequences detected, around 46% appear once; the ten largest clones hold roughly 4.9%. The rearrangement joins TRBV7-9 to TRBJ1-2; 7 nucleotides agree with TRBD1. Sequencing was carried out using blood. This clonotype was sampled from a girl aged 5-17 years with multiple sclerosis. The chain's CDR3 is CASSLRAGTAQLGYTF. The DNA for the CDR3 is TGTGCCAGCAGCTTAAGGGCAGGGACAGCCCAGTTGGGCTACACCTTC. The full variable domain, with the rest looked up from reference TRBV7-9 and TRBJ1-2, is DTGVSQNPRHKITKRGQNVTFRCDPISEHNRLYWYRQTLGQGPEFLTYFQNEAQLEKSRLLSDRFSAERPKGSFSTLEIQRTEQGDSAMYLCASSLRAGTAQLGYTFGSGTRLTVV.